The rows below give T cell receptor beta chains drawn from one sample of a study of molecular identifiers for immune sequencing clone quantification. A single record per CDR3 protein comes from TCRdb applying MiXCR to the PCR reads. The repertoire holds 62,000 or so distinct CDR3 sequences, with approximately 18% as singletons. Material: naive CD8+ T cells from blood, with Jurkat cell RNA spiked in. Source of these receptors: a human donor in good health. Some libraries in this study had Jurkat cell RNA spiked in. Each CDR3 is given with its conserved first and last residue. The order of the fields is clone size, J gene, D gene, V gene, CDR3 length, CDR3 DNA, CDR3 protein. The D gene is left open where the match is weak. The size entry is marked missing in some rows and otherwise reads once, few, many or a size class.

NA | TRBJ2-2 | NA | TRBV28 | 16 | TGTGCCAGCGGGACCAGACGCGAGACAGTAACCGGGGAGCTGTTTTTT | CASGTRRETVTGELFF
few | TRBJ2-7 | NA | TRBV4-3 | 13 | TGCGCCAGCAGCCAAGACGTTTCCTACGAGCAGTACTTC | CASSQDVSYEQYF
many | TRBJ2-3 | NA | TRBV19 | 17 | TGTGCCAGTAGTATAGCCGAGGGAGTGATCGGCACAGATACGCAGTATTTT | CASSIAEGVIGTDTQYF
many | TRBJ2-3 | TRBD1 | TRBV7-9 | 15 | TGTGCCAGCAGCTTACGGGACAGGGCAACAGATACGCAGTATTTT | CASSLRDRATDTQYF
many | TRBJ2-1 | NA | TRBV30 | 13 | TGTGCCTGGAGTCAACAGGACTACAATGAGCAGTTCTTC | CAWSQQDYNEQFF
many | TRBJ1-2 | TRBD1 | TRBV6-5 | 14 | TGTGCCAGCAGTTCCGGGACAGCCAACTATGGCTACACCTTC | CASSSGTANYGYTF
many | TRBJ2-1 | TRBD2 | TRBV2 | 16 | TGTGCCAGCAGCGCAGGACTAGCTCTTTCCTACAATGAGCAGTTCTTC | CASSAGLALSYNEQFF
many | TRBJ1-1 | NA | TRBV9 | 13 | TGTGCCAGCAGCGTCTGGCTGAACACTGAAGCTTTCTTT | CASSVWLNTEAFF
many | TRBJ2-7 | NA | TRBV29-1 | 16 | TGCAGCGTTGACAGTACGACGGCAGGAGCATCCTACGAGCAGTACTTC | CSVDSTTAGASYEQYF
many | TRBJ2-2 | TRBD1 | TRBV6-5 | 17 | TGTGCCAGCAGTTACTTTTTAGGGGGCGAGAACACCGGGGAGCTGTTTTTT | CASSYFLGGENTGELFF
many | TRBJ2-2 | NA | TRBV20-1 | 16 | TGCAGTGCTAGGTTTCAGGAGCGAGTGGTTGTGCCGGAGCTGTTTTTT | CSARFQERVVVPELFF
NA | TRBJ2-1 | NA | TRBV12-3/TRBV12-4 | 12 | TGTGCCAGCAGTTTTGGGGCCAATGAGCAGTTCTTC | CASSFGANEQFF
NA | TRBJ2-2 | NA | TRBV7-6 | 17 | TGTGCCAGCAGCTTAAGTATAAGCGGACCGAACACCGGGGAGCTGTTTTTT | CASSLSISGPNTGELFF
many | TRBJ2-1 | NA | TRBV24-1 | 14 | TGTGCCACCAGTGGGCGACTTAAGGGTAATGAGCAGTTCTTC | CATSGRLKGNEQFF
many | TRBJ1-1 | NA | TRBV30 | 12 | TGTGCCTGGAGTTACGGGAACACTGAAGCTTTCTTT | CAWSYGNTEAFF
many | TRBJ2-7 | TRBD1 | TRBV30 | 13 | TGTGCCTGGAGCGACAGGGAAGTCTACGAGCAGTACTTC | CAWSDREVYEQYF
many | TRBJ2-7 | NA | TRBV5-6 | 13 | TGTGCCAGCAGCTTGACGTTGGGGGTTGAGCAGTACTTC | CASSLTLGVEQYF
NA | TRBJ2-7 | TRBD1 | TRBV30 | 14 | TGTGCCTGGAGTTTCGGGACAGGGCCGTACGAGCAGTACTTC | CAWSFGTGPYEQYF
many | TRBJ1-1 | TRBD1 | TRBV28 | 12 | TGTGCCAGCCGGACAGGGAAAAGTGAAGCTTTCTTT | CASRTGKSEAFF
many | TRBJ1-5 | NA | TRBV4-1 | 15 | TGCGCCAGCAGCCAAGAAGGTGCCCTTAATCAGCCCCAGCATTTT | CASSQEGALNQPQHF
many | TRBJ2-3 | NA | TRBV27 | 16 | TGTGCCAGCAGTGATGGAGCTAGCTGGGTCGCAGATACGCAGTATTTT | CASSDGASWVADTQYF
many | TRBJ2-4 | NA | TRBV7-2 | 14 | TGTGCCAGCAGCTCATTTCTCCGGGACTCTTTTAAGTACTTC | CASSSFLRDSFKYF
many | TRBJ1-1 | NA | TRBV7-6 | 15 | TGTGCCAGCAGCTTAGCTATAGGCTTGAACACTGAAGCTTTCTTT | CASSLAIGLNTEAFF
many | TRBJ2-4 | TRBD1 | TRBV7-9 | 19 | TGTGCCAGCAGCGCACCCTTCGACAGGGGGCGCTCCGGTACAAACATTCAGTACTTC | CASSAPFDRGRSGTNIQYF
many | TRBJ2-7 | NA | TRBV7-2 | 12 | TGTGCCAGCAGCTTAGTGCCCGGGGAGCAGTACTTC | CASSLVPGEQYF
many | TRBJ2-7 | NA | TRBV6-2/TRBV6-3 | 16 | TGTGCCAGCAGTTACGATGTATTTGAGGCCCCCCACGAGCAGTACTTC | CASSYDVFEAPHEQYF
NA | TRBJ2-3 | NA | TRBV11-3 | 15 | TGTGCCAGCAGCTTAGGGTTAAGCACCCCGGATACGCAGTATTTT | CASSLGLSTPDTQYF
many | TRBJ1-3 | TRBD1 | TRBV9 | 16 | TGTGCCAGCAGCGTAGAGATGGGGACAGCAGGAAACACCATATATTTT | CASSVEMGTAGNTIYF
few | TRBJ2-1 | NA | TRBV10-3 | 16 | TGTGCCATCAGTGGACTACAATCCTACTCCTACAATGAGCAGTTCTTC | CAISGLQSYSYNEQFF
many | TRBJ2-7 | NA | TRBV20-1 | 14 | TGCAGTGCGGGTGGGGGCCAGGTAACCTACGAGCAGTACTTC | CSAGGGQVTYEQYF
many | TRBJ2-3 | TRBD2 | TRBV6-1 | 21 | TGTGCCAGCATCAACCGGGACGGCGGACTAGCGGGATTCGCAACGACAGATACGCAGTATTTT | CASINRDGGLAGFATTDTQYF
few | TRBJ2-7 | NA | TRBV4-1 | 17 | TGCGCCAGCAGCCAAGTACAGGCCTGGACGGGATCCTACGAGCAGTACTTC | CASSQVQAWTGSYEQYF
many | TRBJ1-1 | NA | TRBV20-1 | 14 | TGCAGTGCTAGAGATGTCGGCCTCAACACTGAAGCTTTCTTT | CSARDVGLNTEAFF
few | TRBJ2-1 | NA | TRBV20-1 | 15 | TGCAGTGCTAGAGATATGGGGGAATCCTACAATGAGCAGTTCTTC | CSARDMGESYNEQFF
many | TRBJ2-7 | TRBD2 | TRBV7-2 | 16 | TGTGCCAGCAGCGACCCAGGGACTAGCGGGCGCCTGGAGCAGTACTTC | CASSDPGTSGRLEQYF